What follows are 2 T cell receptor beta chains derived from one specimen sequenced in a study of OX40 agonist ivuxolimab in advanced cancers. Method: immunoSEQ multiplex PCR; TCRdb's copy keeps in-frame clones and lacks some. The sample includes 36,000 or so clones, around 77% of them seen just once. The input for sequencing was CD4+ or CD8+ T cells sorted from blood, taken in a trial of the OX40 agonist ivuxolimab. These receptors were taken from an adult with an advanced solid tumor such as melanoma, head and neck, liver or kidney cancer.

The V and J genes are TRBV28 and TRBJ2-7; possibly TRBD1 for D (6 bases). Trimming cost V 7 bases and J 1 base, with 11 bases left between them. The CDR3 is 13 amino acids. Per germline, CDR1 MDHEN and CDR2 SYDVKM. In nucleotides, the CDR3 is TGTGCCAGCACCCTGGGACATTCCTACGAGCAGTACTTC. It is translated as CASTLGHSYEQYF.

This clone was seen once. The chain carries TRBV6-5 and TRBJ2-1; TRBD2 aligns across 11 bases. Germline V lookup: CDR1 MNHEY, CDR2 SVGAGI. Trimming cost V 6 bases and J 4 bases; bases outside gene matches: 5. The CDR3 contains 15 residues. The CDR3 reads CASSQGLAVYNEQFF. The CDR3 region has the DNA TGTGCCAGCAGCCAGGGACTAGCGGTATACAATGAGCAGTTCTTC.